The clone carrying this TCR beta chain was found many times. Its cognate antigen is unknown. Using RNA transcripts as the source, TCR beta CDR3 regions were amplified. HTBI primers were the set used in a first-round RT-PCR of the TCR CDR3. TCRdb ran MiXCR on the multiplex PCR reads and lists one entry per CDR3 protein. Counted here are 350,000 or so distinct CDR3 sequences, about a sixth occurring once; the ten biggest clones make up about 14%. Ophthalmopathy patients had Clinical Activity Score at least 3, NOSPECS grade at least 4, duration under 3 months. Cells are PBMCs isolated from roughly 9.3 ml of fresh blood. Between the trimmed V and J ends, which lost 6 bases and 4 bases, there was a span of 16 bases. Germline V gene lookup returns CDR1 DFQATT and CDR2 SNEGSKA (reference sequence). The CDR3 length is 13 residues. This specimen comes from a study of T cells in Graves' hyperthyroidism and ophthalmopathy. Study in general: At initial diagnosis, before any treatment had begun, peripheral blood was obtained. General observations from the study: Blood also held most thyroid clonotypes expanded beyond 0.001.

The source is a woman between 40 and 55 years old with Graves' ophthalmopathy. Sequencing used blood. J is TRBJ2-7 and V is TRBV20-1, with a weak D call TRBD2 (6 bases). In DNA form, the CDR3 reads TGCAGTGCGGACTTAACGGGAGAGTACGAGCAGTACTTC. Translating gives CSADLTGEYEQYF.